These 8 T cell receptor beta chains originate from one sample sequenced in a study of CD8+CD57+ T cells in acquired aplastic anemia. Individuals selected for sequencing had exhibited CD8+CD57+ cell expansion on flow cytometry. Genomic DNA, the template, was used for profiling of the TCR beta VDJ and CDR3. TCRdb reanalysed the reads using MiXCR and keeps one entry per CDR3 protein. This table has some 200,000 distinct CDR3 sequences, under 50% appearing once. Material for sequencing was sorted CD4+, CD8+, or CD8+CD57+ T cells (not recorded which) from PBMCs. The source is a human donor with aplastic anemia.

CDR3 residues: CATSAMPGQGNYEQYF. CDR3 nucleotide sequence: TGTGCCACCAGTGCCATGCCGGGACAGGGGAACTACGAGCAGTACTTC. This sequence joins TRBV24-1 and TRBJ2-7, with TRBD1 identical over 10 bases. This CDR3 is 16 amino acids long. Germline V gene sequence: CDR1 KGHDR, CDR2 SFDVKD. The V gene end was trimmed by 5 bases and the J gene end by 3 bases; junction bases not matched to a gene: 9.

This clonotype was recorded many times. CDR3 residues: CAIKKRTGDTGEQYF. CDR3 bases: TGTGCCATTAAGAAGCGGACAGGGGATACTGGAGAGCAGTACTTC. J is TRBJ2-7 and V is TRBV10-3; TRBD1 agrees at 9 bases. With V trimmed by 9 bases and J by 7 bases, 16 bases remained unmatched. This CDR3 comprises 15 residues. Germline values: CDR1 ENHRY, CDR2 SYGVKD.

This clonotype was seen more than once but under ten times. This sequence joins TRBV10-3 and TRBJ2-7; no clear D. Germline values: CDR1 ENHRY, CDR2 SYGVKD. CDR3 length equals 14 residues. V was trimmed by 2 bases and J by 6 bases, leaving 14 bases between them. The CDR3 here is CAISETPRGPEQYF. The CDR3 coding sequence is TGTGCCATCAGTGAGACTCCTCGAGGCCCCGAGCAGTACTTC.

The CDR3 protein is CASSHRGDGETQYF. CDR3 nucleotides: TGTGCCAGCAGCCATAGAGGGGATGGGGAGACCCAGTACTTC. This chain connects TRBV3-1 to TRBJ2-5, with D perhaps TRBD1 or TRBD2 (5 bases each). The CDR3 runs 14 residues. Per germline, CDR1 LGHDT and CDR2 YNNKEL (reference sequence). The V gene lost 3 bases and the J gene lost 5 bases, with 13 bases spanning the gap.

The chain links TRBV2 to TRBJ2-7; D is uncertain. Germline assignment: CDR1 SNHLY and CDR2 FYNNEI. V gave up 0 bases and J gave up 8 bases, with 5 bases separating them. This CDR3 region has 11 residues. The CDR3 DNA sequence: TGTGCCAGCAGTGAAGCGCGCCAGCAGTACTTC. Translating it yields CASSEARQQYF. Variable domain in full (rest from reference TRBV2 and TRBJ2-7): EPEVTQTPSHQVTQMGQEVILRCVPISNHLYFYWYRQILGQKVEFLVSFYNNEISEKSEIFDDQFSVERPDGSNFTLKIRSTKLEDSAMYFCASSEARQQYFGPGTRLTVT.

CDR3 in amino acids: CASSLQTGEQYF. The CDR3 nucleotides read TGTGCCAGCAGCCTTCAGACAGGGGAGCAGTACTTC. The chain combines TRBV7-9 with TRBJ2-7; 7 bases agree with TRBD1. Germline CDR1 is SEHNR and CDR2 is FQNEAQ (reference sequence). This CDR3 contains 12 residues. V shed 5 bases, J shed 7 bases, and the junction held 5 bases outside the gene matches.

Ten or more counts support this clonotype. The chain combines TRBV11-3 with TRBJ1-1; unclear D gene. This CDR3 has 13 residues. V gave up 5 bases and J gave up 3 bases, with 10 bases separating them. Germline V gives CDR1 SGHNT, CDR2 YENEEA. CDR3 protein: CASSVREDTEAFF. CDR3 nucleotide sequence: TGTGCCAGCAGCGTCCGGGAGGACACTGAAGCTTTCTTT.

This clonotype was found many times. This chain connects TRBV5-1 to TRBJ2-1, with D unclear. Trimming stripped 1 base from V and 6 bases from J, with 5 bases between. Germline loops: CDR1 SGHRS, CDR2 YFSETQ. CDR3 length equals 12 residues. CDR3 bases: TGCGCCAGCAGCTTGTCACGCAATGAGCAGTTCTTC. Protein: CASSLSRNEQFF. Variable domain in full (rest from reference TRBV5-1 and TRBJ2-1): KAGVTQTPRYLIKTRGQQVTLSCSPISGHRSVSWYQQTPGQGLQFLFEYFSETQRNKGNFPGRFSGRQFSNSRSEMNVSTLELGDSALYLCASSLSRNEQFFGPGTRLTVL.